One T cell receptor beta chain is described in this entry. This sample is part of a study of blood T cell repertoires in COVID-19. Study background: PBMCs, B-cell-depleted T cells, or T cells provided the cDNA or gDNA that made up the material.

Under the authors' procedure: Reference gene primers were amplified, and this amplification served to estimate nucleated cell counts. Measured with immunoSEQ multiplex PCR; TCRdb has only the in-frame clones, and not every one. The V and J calls and clone size come from that table; D and trimming were worked out from the DNA. The sample includes some 130,000 clones, about 85% seen only once; the top ten take more than 1.5%. Germline CDR1 SGHRS, CDR2 YFSETQ. The V and J ends lost 4 bases and 7 bases, in that order; junction bases with no gene match: 12. The CDR3 totals 15 residues. This TCR derives from a man between 65 and 85 years old with acute or convalescent COVID-19. The specimen sequenced was peripheral blood. This sequence joins TRBV5-1 and TRBJ1-2; 8 nucleotides line up with TRBD1. The DNA for the CDR3 is TGCGCCAGCAGCCTGGGCGACAACAGGGGGGGTGGCTACACCTTC. Translating gives CASSLGDNRGGGYTF.